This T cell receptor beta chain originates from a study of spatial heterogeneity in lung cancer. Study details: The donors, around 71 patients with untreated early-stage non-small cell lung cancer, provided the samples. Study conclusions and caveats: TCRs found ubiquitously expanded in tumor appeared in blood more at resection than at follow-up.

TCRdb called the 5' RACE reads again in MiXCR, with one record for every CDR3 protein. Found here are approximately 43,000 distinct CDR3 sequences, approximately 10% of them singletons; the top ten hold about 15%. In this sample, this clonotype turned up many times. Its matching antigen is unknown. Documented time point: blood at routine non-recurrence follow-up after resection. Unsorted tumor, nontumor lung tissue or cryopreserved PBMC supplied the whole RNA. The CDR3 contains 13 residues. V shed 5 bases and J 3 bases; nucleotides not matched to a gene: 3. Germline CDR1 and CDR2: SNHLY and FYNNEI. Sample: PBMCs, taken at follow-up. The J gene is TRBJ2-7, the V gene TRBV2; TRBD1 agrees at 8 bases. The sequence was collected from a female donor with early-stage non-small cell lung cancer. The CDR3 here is CASSSTGGYEQYF. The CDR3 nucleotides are TGTGCCAGCAGTTCAACAGGGGGCTACGAGCAGTACTTC.